These T cell receptor beta chains were read from a single sample in a study of blood T cell repertoires in COVID-19. Profiled with immunoSEQ multiplex PCR; TCRdb holds only in-frame clones, not every one. The sample has about 270,000 clones, approximately 91% seen once; the top ten hold about 2.3%. The sequenced sample was PBMCs or T cells enriched from blood (not recorded which). The receptors originated from a woman between 40 and 50 years old with acute COVID-19. Each CDR3 is given with its conserved first and last residue. Fields, in order: D gene, J gene, V gene, CDR3 protein. A D gene is named only where the DNA matches it firmly.

>.|TRBJ1-1|TRBV19
CASSRTVNTEAFF
>TRBD1|TRBJ1-1|TRBV19
CASSRPGQANTEAFF
>TRBD2|TRBJ2-7|TRBV4-2
CASSHVKTSGSGYEQYF
>TRBD2|TRBJ2-3|TRBV19
CASSMTSVSTDTQYF
>TRBD1|TRBJ2-2|TRBV6-5
CASKRDRMTGELFF
>.|TRBJ1-3|TRBV6-4
CASSDSRVSSGNTIYF
>.|TRBJ1-1|TRBV20-1
CSASYPPRGTEAFF
>.|TRBJ1-1|TRBV6-1
CASSEAPGLTEAFF
>TRBD1|TRBJ1-2|TRBV25-1
CASSEPGQGNYGYTF
>TRBD1|TRBJ1-2|TRBV3-1/TRBV3-2
CASGYRGGYGYTF
>.|TRBJ1-2|TRBV6-5
CASSLGGNYGYTF
>TRBD2|TRBJ2-5|TRBV19
CASSPGKTSGRSETQYF
>.|TRBJ2-7|TRBV18
CASSLRGINSYEQYF
>.|TRBJ2-7|TRBV5-5
CASSAATREQYF
>TRBD1|TRBJ1-3|TRBV7-9
CASSSTGGAGNTIYF
>.|TRBJ1-2|TRBV27
CASSKRGTLRDYGYTF
>TRBD1|TRBJ1-2|TRBV6-5
CASSRRETGGYGYTF
>.|TRBJ2-5|TRBV3-1/TRBV3-2
CASSPTVQETQYF
>TRBD1|TRBJ1-6|TRBV14
CASSAGGGSPLHF
>TRBD1|TRBJ1-5|TRBV4-1
CASSGSQGAQPQHF
>TRBD1|TRBJ1-5|TRBV19
CASSMGDSNNQPQHF
>TRBD1|TRBJ1-3|TRBV5-1
CASSREPTGRSGNTIYF
>TRBD1|TRBJ2-1|TRBV28
CASNPGGQGAGEQFF
>.|TRBJ1-1|TRBV28
CASGFSGGLNTEAFF
>.|TRBJ1-1|TRBV7-2
CASSLVPLRAEAFF
>.|TRBJ2-3|TRBV24-1
CATSGRGIGTDTQYF
>.|TRBJ2-7|TRBV10-3
CAISELRFGEQYF
>.|TRBJ1-5|TRBV19
CASSPRQENQPQHF
>TRBD2|TRBJ2-3|TRBV5-1
CATRQGLALTDTQYF
>.|TRBJ2-1|TRBV11-2
CASRQGGTYNEQFF
>.|TRBJ1-2|TRBV7-2
CASSLSTTYYGYTF
>TRBD2|TRBJ2-2|TRBV5-4
CASSPTSGVTGELFF
>TRBD1|TRBJ2-7|TRBV4-1
CASSRGEGQGNYEQYF
>.|TRBJ1-1|TRBV10-3
CAIRNPGLQETEAFF
>.|TRBJ1-1|TRBV7-2
CASSLDRHLNTEAFF
>TRBD2|TRBJ2-2|TRBV5-1
CASSQSHGSGRNTGELFF
>.|TRBJ1-1|TRBV3-1/TRBV3-2
CASRIGQRNTEAFF
>.|TRBJ1-5|TRBV28
CASSLSEKSQHF
>TRBD1|TRBJ1-3|TRBV28
CASSLAGGKSTIYF
>.|TRBJ1-5|TRBV2
CASSETGPGNQPQHF
>.|TRBJ1-2|TRBV29-1
CSVEVGSYGYTF